Shown below are 15 T cell receptor beta chains from a single sample sequenced in a study of blood T cell repertoires in COVID-19. Sequenced by immunoSEQ multiplex PCR; TCRdb stores in-frame clones only, minus some. The sample comprises about 200,000 clones, more than 70% of which are singletons, and 6% rests with the top ten. Sequencing was done on a sample of peripheral blood. Receptors were obtained from a man aged 40-55 years with active or convalescent COVID-19.

The genes are TRBV12-3 or TRBV12-4 and TRBJ2-5; a possible D gene is TRBD1 (6 bases). This CDR3 has 13 amino acids. With 2 bases removed from V and 4 bases from J, the gap between germline ends came to 8 bases. The CDR3 DNA reads TGTGCCAGCAGTTTACTAGGGGGAGAGACCCAGTACTTC. This encodes CASSLLGGETQYF.

This clone appeared once. This chain joins TRBV5-1 and TRBJ2-3; TRBD1 might be the D (6 bases). CDR3 length: 14 amino acids. Germline CDR1 reads SGHRS; CDR2 reads YFSETQ. Trimming cost V 5 bases and J 0 bases, with 10 bases left between them. CDR3 residues: CASRQGSSTDTQYF. CDR3 in DNA: TGCGCCAGCAGACAGGGTTCTAGCACAGATACGCAGTATTTT.

The rearrangement uses TRBV9 and TRBJ2-2; TRBD1 matches at 7 bases. V was clipped by 4 bases and J by 3 bases; unmatched bases: 9. Germline V gene sequence: CDR1 SGDLS, CDR2 YYNGEE. The CDR3 length is 16 residues. The CDR3 region has the DNA TGTGCCAGCAGCCAGACAGGGTTCAGACACACCGGGGAGCTGTTTTTT. It codes for CASSQTGFRHTGELFF.

The V and J genes are TRBV19 and TRBJ1-2; D remains ambiguous. Trimming took off 2 bases at V and 7 bases at J, with 20 bases between the two ends. Germline CDR1 is LNHDA and CDR2 is SQIVND (reference sequence). This CDR3 comprises 16 residues. The CDR3 is CASSISPSLGRSGYTF. The CDR3 nucleotides are TGTGCCAGTAGTATATCCCCCTCCCTCGGGAGGTCTGGCTACACCTTC.

The chain combines TRBV5-4 with TRBJ1-2; D may be TRBD1 (5 bases). This CDR3 spans 15 amino acids. Germline V gene lookup returns CDR1 SGHNT and CDR2 YYREEE (reference sequence). V gave up 1 base and J gave up 4 bases, with 14 bases separating them. CDR3 sequence reads: CASSLLVTGTYGYTF. CDR3 DNA sequence: TGTGCCAGCAGCTTGTTGGTTACAGGAACCTATGGCTACACCTTC.

In this sample, this clone turned up once. The junction departs from germline at one end; a sequencing error may be responsible. The V gene is TRBV29-1, the J gene TRBJ2-1; TRBD1 matches 7 bases. The CDR3 has 11 residues. Per germline, CDR1 SQVTM and CDR2 ANQGSEA. DNA of the CDR3: TGCAGCGTTGTCGGGACAGCACTCTATCTCTTC. This encodes CSVVGTALYLF.

In its sample, this clone was seen once. The chain employs TRBV28 and TRBJ2-6; the match to TRBD1 covers 7 bases. Germline V gives CDR1 MDHEN, CDR2 SYDVKM. This CDR3 has 15 amino acids. J lost 3 bases, V lost 5 bases, and 4 bases had no gene match. The CDR3 here is CASSKGGVGANVLTF. CDR3 in DNA: TGTGCCAGCAGTAAAGGGGGCGTTGGGGCCAACGTCCTGACTTTC.

Here the CDR3 reads CASSVSTGSTEAFF. The CDR3 coding sequence is TGTGCCAGCAGCGTTTCCACAGGGTCCACTGAAGCTTTCTTT. The chain recombines TRBV9 with TRBJ1-1, with D perhaps TRBD1 (6 bases). Trimming took 2 bases from V and 4 from J, leaving 12 bases between them. Germline V gene data show CDR1 as SGDLS and CDR2 as YYNGEE. This CDR3 region has 14 residues.

This rearrangement joins TRBV6-5 to TRBJ1-2; 7 bases map to TRBD1. The CDR3 loop spans 15 amino acids. V was clipped by 5 bases and J by 4 bases; unmatched bases: 10. Per the germline V gene, CDR1 is MNHEY and CDR2 is SVGAGI. The CDR3 is CASSPRDRAIYGYTF. Written as DNA, the CDR3 is TGTGCCAGCAGTCCCCGGGACAGAGCTATCTATGGCTACACCTTC.

The chain carries TRBV4-2 and TRBJ2-7; D is unclear. Germline V gene lookup returns CDR1 LGHNA and CDR2 YNFKEQ. V was cut by 2 bases and J by 0 bases, with 8 bases left in between. This CDR3 is built from 14 residues. The CDR3, as DNA: TGTGCCAGCAGCCAAAATTCGGTCTCCTACGAGCAGTACTTC. Encoded protein: CASSQNSVSYEQYF.

The chain joins TRBV24-1 to TRBJ1-5; TRBD1 aligns across 8 bases. The V gene end was trimmed by 3 bases and the J gene end by 4 bases; junction bases not matched to a gene: 7. Looked up from germline, CDR1 is KGHDR and CDR2 is SFDVKD. CDR3 length equals 16 residues. The CDR3 loop is CATSDARDRINQPQHF. The CDR3 coding sequence is TGTGCCACCAGTGATGCCCGGGACAGGATTAATCAGCCCCAGCATTTT.

In its sample, this clone was seen once. The V and J genes are TRBV6-9 and TRBJ2-2; 10 positions agree with TRBD2. Looked up from germline, CDR1 is MNHGY and CDR2 is SVAAGI. The trim removed 9 bases at V and 0 bases at J, leaving 13 bases unmatched. The CDR3 consists of 18 residues. The CDR3 DNA reads as TGTGCCAGGATATTAAGCGGGAGGGCCTCGGCGAACACCGGGGAGCTGTTTTTT. It encodes CARILSGRASANTGELFF.

The chain carries TRBV3-1 (or the pseudogene TRBV3-2) and TRBJ2-7, with 10 bases aligning to TRBD2. CDR1 and CDR2 (germline): LGHDT, YNNKEL (reference sequence). This CDR3 has 15 amino acids. Trimming at V came to 1 base and at J to 4 bases, leaving 4 bases not matched to a gene. CDR3 sequence: CASSQGTSGHYEQYF. In DNA form, the CDR3 reads TGTGCCAGCAGCCAAGGGACTAGCGGTCATTACGAGCAGTACTTC.

This sequence joins TRBV27 and TRBJ1-1; 12 positions agree with TRBD1. The CDR3 runs 16 residues. Looked up from germline, CDR1 is MNHEY and CDR2 is SMNVEV (reference sequence). The junction had 9 bases not matched to a gene; V was cut back by 4 bases and J by 6 bases. CDR3 sequence: CASSSGTGGARAEAFF. The CDR3 nucleotides are TGTGCCAGCAGTTCGGGGACAGGGGGCGCGAGGGCTGAAGCTTTCTTT.

The chain carries TRBV16 and TRBJ1-6; D is uncertain. V shed 4 bases and J shed 9 bases, with 16 bases lying between them. The CDR3 is 15 residues long. Germline CDR1 KGHSY, CDR2 FQNENV. In nucleotides, the CDR3 is TGTGCCAGCAGCCCTGAGTTGGCCGCGGGTTCACCCCTCCACTTT. It yields the protein CASSPELAAGSPLHF.